This T cell receptor beta chain was captured by sequencing in a study of blood T cells in healthy people across ages. Primed by a sample-barcoded 5' primer and a J-beta primer mix, a second PCR proceeded for about 7 to 11 cycles. TCRdb reprocessed the 5' RACE reads with MiXCR, giving one entry per CDR3 protein. The sample contains roughly 900,000 distinct CDR3 sequences, more than 25% of which appear only once. Germline V gene lookup returns CDR1 MNHEY and CDR2 SVGAGI. The CDR3 runs to 12 residues. Overall study results and limits: Naive T cell percentage strongly correlated with TCR beta diversity.

Details on this clonotype: Its antigen is unknown. One end of the junction fails to match germline, which may point to a read error.

The donors, healthy Caucasians from Russia, were aged 6 to 90. The chain joins TRBV6-5 to TRBJ1-1; D is unresolved. The source of this sequence is a woman older than 75 in good health. Sequenced: blood. The CDR3, as DNA: TGTGCCTGCAGTTACGGAAACACTGAAGCTTTCTTT. Translation: CACSYGNTEAFF.